One and the same sample provided the 2 T cell receptor beta chains below, sequenced in a study of radiotherapy plus CTLA-4 blockade in lung cancer. The repertoire was sequenced with immunoSEQ multiplex PCR; TCRdb's copy has only in-frame clones and lacks some. The sample has about 60,000 clones, around 76% seen once. The sample here was peripheral blood, taken from a patient treated with radiotherapy plus ipilimumab. These receptors were collected from a human donor with non-small cell lung cancer who had a complete response to radiotherapy plus ipilimumab.

This clone occurred many times. The V call is TRBV10-3, the J call TRBJ2-2; tentatively, D is TRBD2 (6 bases). CDR3 length equals 17 residues. The germline V and J ends were trimmed by 0 bases and 7 bases, with 18 bases remaining between them. CDR1 and CDR2 from the germline V gene are ENHRY and SYGVKD. CDR3 loop: CAISESVGLRQGGELFF. The DNA for the CDR3 is TGTGCCATCAGTGAGTCGGTGGGACTTAGGCAAGGCGGGGAGCTGTTTTTT.

This clone turned up a few times. This chain connects TRBV9 to TRBJ2-1; D gene uncertain. The CDR3 is 14 amino acids. From germline, CDR1 is SGDLS and CDR2 YYNGEE. The V and J ends lost 2 bases and 0 bases respectively, with 6 bases between them. The CDR3 coding sequence is TGTGCCAGCAGCGTTGAGTTCTCCTACAATGAGCAGTTCTTC. Encoded protein: CASSVEFSYNEQFF. Full variable domain (rest looked up from reference TRBV9 and TRBJ2-1): DSGVTQTPKHLITATGQRVTLRCSPRSGDLSVYWYQQSLDQGLQFLIQYYNGEERAKGNILERFSAQQFPDLHSELNLSSLELGDSALYFCASSVEFSYNEQFFGPGTRLTVL.